A selection of T cell receptor beta chains follows, all from one sample in a study of regulatory T cells in long-lasting Graves disease. TCRdb reprocessed the multiplex PCR reads via MiXCR and lists one record per CDR3 protein. The sample lists 300,000 to 350,000 distinct CDR3 sequences, less than 20% seen once, with less than 35% in the top ten. The material sequenced was peripheral blood mononuclear cells (PBMCs), taken when the disease was refractory, from a patient treated with antithyroid drugs. The receptors were sampled from a female donor with Graves disease. Both conserved end residues are part of each CDR3. A D gene is named only where the DNA matches it firmly. A row's size may be missing; if present it is once, few, many or a size class.

d_call,clone_size,j_call,v_call,cdr3_aa,cdr3_nt
TRBD2,few,TRBJ2-2,TRBV7-6,CASSGTGGRITGELFF,TGTGCCAGCAGCGGTACGGGGGGGCGCATCACCGGGGAGCTGTTTTTT
.,.,TRBJ2-1,TRBV5-1,CASSLEWGEQFF,TGCGCCAGCAGCTTGGAATGGGGTGAGCAGTTCTTC
TRBD2,.,TRBJ2-5,TRBV20-1,CSAKPSGGETQYF,TGCAGTGCTAAACCTAGCGGAGGGGAGACCCAGTACTTC
.,.,TRBJ2-1,TRBV10-3,CAISGRAEQFF,TGTGCCATCTCCGGGCGGGCAGAGCAGTTCTTC
.,.,TRBJ1-5,TRBV20-1,CSAREFPHNQPQHF,TGCAGTGCTAGAGAATTCCCCCATAATCAGCCCCAGCATTTT
TRBD1,.,TRBJ1-1,TRBV29-1,CSVTGDRGYRTEAFF,TGCAGCGTAACGGGGGACAGGGGGTATAGGACTGAAGCTTTCTTT
.,many,TRBJ2-2,TRBV28,CASKGTIETGELFF,TGTGCCAGCAAAGGAACCATCGAGACCGGGGAGCTGTTTTTT
.,few,TRBJ2-1,TRBV15,CATRLEDLSYNEQFF,TGTGCCACCAGGTTGGAAGATCTCTCCTACAATGAGCAGTTCTTC
.,few,TRBJ2-7,TRBV27,CASTPVGGSSYEQYF,TGTGCCAGCACCCCGGTGGGCGGGTCGTCCTACGAGCAGTACTTC
.,many,TRBJ1-4,TRBV2,CASSEVRESSEKLFF,TGTGCCAGCAGTGAAGTACGGGAATCAAGTGAAAAACTGTTTTTT
.,.,TRBJ2-2,TRBV20-1,CSARKATENTGELFF,TGCAGTGCTAGAAAAGCGACGGAGAACACCGGGGAGCTGTTTTTT
.,many,TRBJ1-6,TRBV11-3,CASRLGTNSPLHF,TGTGCCAGCCGCCTGGGCACTAATTCACCCCTCCACTTT
.,few,TRBJ1-5,TRBV6-2/TRBV6-3,CASSSGTSNQPQHF,TGTGCCAGCAGCTCCGGGACTAGCAATCAGCCCCAGCATTTT
.,many,TRBJ1-4,TRBV27,CASRLQGNNEKLFF,TGTGCCAGCAGGCTGCAGGGGAATAATGAAAAACTGTTTTTT
.,.,TRBJ2-1,TRBV28,CASSGAAVSSYNEQFF,TGTGCCAGCAGTGGGGCGGCGGTGAGCTCCTACAATGAGCAGTTCTTC
TRBD2,.,TRBJ2-1,TRBV5-1,CASSHGHVVRGGLNEQFF,TGCGCCAGCAGCCACGGGCATGTTGTGCGGGGGGGCCTAAATGAGCAGTTCTTC
.,.,TRBJ1-1,TRBV18,CASSQLQLDTEASF,TGTGCCAGCTCACAGCTACAGTTGGACACTGAAGCTTCCTTT
.,.,TRBJ2-1,TRBV2,CASSEFPSPGEQFF,TGTGCCAGCAGTGAATTTCCCAGCCCGGGAGAGCAGTTCTTC
.,.,TRBJ1-1,TRBV6-1,CASRNRASNTEAFF,TGTGCCAGCAGGAACCGGGCCTCGAACACTGAAGCTTTCTTT
.,few,TRBJ1-3,TRBV12-3/TRBV12-4,CASSLILGSSGNTIYF,TGTGCCAGCAGTTTAATCCTGGGCAGCTCTGGAAACACCATATATTTT
.,few,TRBJ1-5,TRBV12-3/TRBV12-4,CASTLGQFNQPQHF,TGTGCCAGCACCCTCGGACAGTTCAATCAGCCCCAGCATTTT
.,few,TRBJ2-6,TRBV4-3,CASSQGITGSGANVLTF,TGCGCCAGCAGCCAAGGTATTACAGGGTCTGGGGCCAACGTCCTGACTTTC
.,few,TRBJ2-2,TRBV11-3,CASSPRLNTGELFF,TGTGCCAGCAGCCCTAGACTTAACACCGGGGAGCTGTTTTTT
.,many,TRBJ1-1,TRBV10-3,CAISDSGGTEAFF,TGTGCCATCAGTGATAGCGGTGGCACTGAAGCTTTCTTT
TRBD1,few,TRBJ2-7,TRBV18,CASSPNSRDSYEQYF,TGTGCCAGCTCACCTAACTCGAGGGACAGCTACGAGCAGTACTTC
TRBD1,many,TRBJ1-4,TRBV18,CASSPGTGVEKLFF,TGTGCCAGCTCCCCCGGGACAGGGGTTGAAAAACTGTTTTTT
TRBD1,many,TRBJ2-5,TRBV20-1,CSASQGAQETQYF,TGCAGTGCTAGTCAGGGGGCCCAAGAGACCCAGTACTTC
TRBD2,many,TRBJ2-5,TRBV28,CASSWTSGIVETQYF,TGTGCCAGCAGTTGGACTAGCGGGATTGTAGAGACCCAGTACTTC
TRBD1,.,TRBJ2-1,TRBV7-9,CASTMTGGTEQFF,TGTGCCAGCACCATGACAGGGGGCACTGAGCAGTTCTTC
.,many,TRBJ1-5,TRBV10-3,CAISPGWDQPQHF,TGTGCCATCAGTCCGGGGTGGGATCAGCCCCAGCATTTT
.,few,TRBJ2-7,TRBV5-1,CASSLEVGGRSYEQYF,TGCGCCAGCAGCTTGGAAGTGGGGGGGCGCTCCTACGAGCAGTACTTC
.,many,TRBJ2-5,TRBV28,CASRGTLGQETQYF,TGTGCCAGCCGCGGTACGTTGGGCCAAGAGACCCAGTACTTC
.,many,TRBJ1-1,TRBV12-3/TRBV12-4,CASKWGSDAAEAFF,TGTGCCAGCAAATGGGGGTCGGACGCAGCTGAAGCTTTCTTT
TRBD1,many,TRBJ1-2,TRBV7-2,CASSLPNQGAGYGYTF,TGTGCCAGCAGCTTACCAAACCAGGGGGCTGGCTATGGCTACACCTTC
.,many,TRBJ1-2,TRBV6-1,CASSPNARDPANYGYTF,TGTGCCAGCAGTCCAAACGCGCGGGACCCAGCTAACTATGGCTACACCTTC
.,many,TRBJ1-5,TRBV27,CASSLLGLGSNQPQHF,TGTGCCAGCAGTTTATTAGGGTTAGGGAGCAATCAGCCCCAGCATTTT
.,few,TRBJ2-2,TRBV7-9,CASRPQGGPNTGELFF,TGTGCCAGCAGGCCCCAGGGGGGGCCGAACACCGGGGAGCTGTTTTTT
.,.,TRBJ1-6,TRBV6-5,CASSSDDHITSPLHF,TGTGCCAGCAGTTCCGACGATCATATAACTTCACCCCTCCACTTT
.,many,TRBJ2-2,TRBV7-3,CASSPPDGPQGELFF,TGTGCCAGCAGCCCCCCGGACGGACCTCAAGGGGAGCTGTTTTTT
TRBD1,.,TRBJ2-2,TRBV28,CASSLGDRGYSGELFF,TGTGCCAGCAGTTTGGGGGACAGGGGTTATTCCGGGGAGCTGTTTTTT
.,.,TRBJ1-1,TRBV19,CAGSILRVAEAFF,TGTGCCGGTAGTATTCTCCGGGTCGCTGAAGCTTTCTTT